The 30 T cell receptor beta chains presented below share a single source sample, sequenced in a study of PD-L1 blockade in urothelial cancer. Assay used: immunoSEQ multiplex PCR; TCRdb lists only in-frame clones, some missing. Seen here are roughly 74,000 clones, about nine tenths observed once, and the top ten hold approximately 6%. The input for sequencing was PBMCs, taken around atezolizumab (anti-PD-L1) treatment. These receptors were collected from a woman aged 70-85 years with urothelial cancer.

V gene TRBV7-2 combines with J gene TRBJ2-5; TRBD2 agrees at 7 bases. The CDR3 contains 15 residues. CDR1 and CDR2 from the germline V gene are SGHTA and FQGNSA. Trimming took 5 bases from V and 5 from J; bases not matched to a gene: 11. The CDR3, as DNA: TGTGCCAGCAGCCTCGCCAGGACTAGTCTTGAGACCCAGTACTTC. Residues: CASSLARTSLETQYF. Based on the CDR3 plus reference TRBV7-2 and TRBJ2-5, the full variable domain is GAGVSQSPSNKVTEKGKDVELRCDPISGHTALYWYRQSLGQGLEFLIYFQGNSAPDKSGLPSDRFSAERTGGSVSTLTIQRTQQEDSAVYLCASSLARTSLETQYFGPGTRLLVL.

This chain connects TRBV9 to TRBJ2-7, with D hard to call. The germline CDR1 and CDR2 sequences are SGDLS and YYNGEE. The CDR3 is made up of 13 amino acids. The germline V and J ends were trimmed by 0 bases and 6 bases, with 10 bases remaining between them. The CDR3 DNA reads TGTGCCAGCAGCGTAGGATTAGGCGGCGAGCAGTACTTC. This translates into CASSVGLGGEQYF.

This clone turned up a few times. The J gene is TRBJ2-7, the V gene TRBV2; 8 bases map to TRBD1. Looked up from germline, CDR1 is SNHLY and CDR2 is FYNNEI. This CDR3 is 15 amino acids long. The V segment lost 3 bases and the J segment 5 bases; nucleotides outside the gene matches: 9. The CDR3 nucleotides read TGTGCCAGCAGTGACAGGCAGGGGGCTTTGGACGAGCAGTACTTC. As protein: CASSDRQGALDEQYF. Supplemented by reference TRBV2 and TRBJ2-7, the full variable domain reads EPEVTQTPSHQVTQMGQEVILRCVPISNHLYFYWYRQILGQKVEFLVSFYNNEISEKSEIFDDQFSVERPDGSNFTLKIRSTKLEDSAMYFCASSDRQGALDEQYFGPGTRLTVT.

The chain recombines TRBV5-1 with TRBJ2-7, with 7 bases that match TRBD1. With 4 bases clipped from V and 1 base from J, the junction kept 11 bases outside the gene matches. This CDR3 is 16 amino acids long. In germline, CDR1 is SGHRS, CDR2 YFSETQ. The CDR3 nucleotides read TGCGCCAGCAGCCAGGGGACAGAAGTCACGTCCTACGAGCAGTACTTC. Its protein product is CASSQGTEVTSYEQYF.

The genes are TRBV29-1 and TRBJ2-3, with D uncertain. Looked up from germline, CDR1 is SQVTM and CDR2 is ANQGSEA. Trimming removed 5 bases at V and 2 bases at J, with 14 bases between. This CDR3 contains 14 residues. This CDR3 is CSVPSGGSTDTQYF. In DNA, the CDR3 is TGCAGCGTTCCTTCTGGCGGATCCACAGATACGCAGTATTTT.

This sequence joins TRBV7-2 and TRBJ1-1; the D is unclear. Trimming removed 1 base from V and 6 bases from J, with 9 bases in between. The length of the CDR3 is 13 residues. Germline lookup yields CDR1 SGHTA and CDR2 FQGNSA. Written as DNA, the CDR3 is TGTGCCAGCAGCTTAGTCCCGGAGGCTGAAGCTTTCTTT. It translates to CASSLVPEAEAFF.

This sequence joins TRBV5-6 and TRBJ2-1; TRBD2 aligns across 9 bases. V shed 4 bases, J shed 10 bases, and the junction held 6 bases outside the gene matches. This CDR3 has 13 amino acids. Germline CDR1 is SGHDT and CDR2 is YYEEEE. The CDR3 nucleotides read TGTGCCAGCAGCCTAGGGACTAGCCAAGAGCAGTTCTTC. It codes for CASSLGTSQEQFF.

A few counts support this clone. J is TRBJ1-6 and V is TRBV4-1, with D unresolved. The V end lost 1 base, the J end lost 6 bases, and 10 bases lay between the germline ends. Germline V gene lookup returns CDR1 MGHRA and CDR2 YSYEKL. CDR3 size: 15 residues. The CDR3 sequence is CASSQVSRSNSPLHF. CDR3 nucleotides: TGCGCCAGCAGCCAAGTTTCGCGGTCTAATTCACCCCTCCACTTT.

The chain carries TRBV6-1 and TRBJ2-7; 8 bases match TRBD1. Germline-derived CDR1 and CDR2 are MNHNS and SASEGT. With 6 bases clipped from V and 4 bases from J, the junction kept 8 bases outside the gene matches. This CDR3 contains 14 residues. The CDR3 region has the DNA TGTGCCAGCAGGTGGACAGGGATTGGGTACGAGCAGTACTTC. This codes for CASRWTGIGYEQYF.

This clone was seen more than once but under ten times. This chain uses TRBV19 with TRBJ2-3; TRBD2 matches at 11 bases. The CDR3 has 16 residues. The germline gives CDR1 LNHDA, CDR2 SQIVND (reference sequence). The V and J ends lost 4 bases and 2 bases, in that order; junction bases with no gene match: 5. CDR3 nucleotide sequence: TGTGCCAGTAGTAGACGACTAGCGGGAACCACAGATACGCAGTATTTT. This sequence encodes CASSRRLAGTTDTQYF.

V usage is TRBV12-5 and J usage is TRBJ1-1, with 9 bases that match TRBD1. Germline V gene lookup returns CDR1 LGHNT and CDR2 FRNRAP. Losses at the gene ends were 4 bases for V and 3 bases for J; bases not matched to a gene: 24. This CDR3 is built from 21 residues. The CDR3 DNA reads TGTGCTAGTGGTTCAACCAACCTAGGGACAGGGTGGTCACCAACGGACACTGAAGCTTTCTTT. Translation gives CASGSTNLGTGWSPTDTEAFF.

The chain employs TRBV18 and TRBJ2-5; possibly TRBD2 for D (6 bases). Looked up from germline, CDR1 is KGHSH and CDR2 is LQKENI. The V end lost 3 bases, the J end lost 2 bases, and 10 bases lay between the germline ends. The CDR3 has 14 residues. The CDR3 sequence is CASSPRTKQETQYF. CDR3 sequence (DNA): TGTGCCAGCTCACCGCGGACTAAACAAGAGACCCAGTACTTC.

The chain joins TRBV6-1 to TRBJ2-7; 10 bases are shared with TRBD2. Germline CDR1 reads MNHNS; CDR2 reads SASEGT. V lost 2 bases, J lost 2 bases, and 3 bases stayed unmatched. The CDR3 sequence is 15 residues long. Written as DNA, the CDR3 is TGTGCCAGCAGTGAACTTAGCGGGGGGCCCTACGAGCAGTACTTC. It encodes CASSELSGGPYEQYF.

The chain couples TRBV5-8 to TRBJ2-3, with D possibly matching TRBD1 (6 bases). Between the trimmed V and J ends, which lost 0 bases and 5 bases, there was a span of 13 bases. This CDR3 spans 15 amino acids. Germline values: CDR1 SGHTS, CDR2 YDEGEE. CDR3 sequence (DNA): TGTGCCAGCAGCTTGGGCTGGGGGCGAAAAGATACGCAGTATTTT. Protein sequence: CASSLGWGRKDTQYF.

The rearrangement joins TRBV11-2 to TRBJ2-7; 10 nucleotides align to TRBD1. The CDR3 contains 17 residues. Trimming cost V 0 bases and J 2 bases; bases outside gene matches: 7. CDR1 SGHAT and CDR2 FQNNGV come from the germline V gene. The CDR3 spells CASSLDLGQGIAYEQYF. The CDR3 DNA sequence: TGTGCCAGCAGCTTAGACCTGGGACAGGGGATCGCCTACGAGCAGTACTTC.

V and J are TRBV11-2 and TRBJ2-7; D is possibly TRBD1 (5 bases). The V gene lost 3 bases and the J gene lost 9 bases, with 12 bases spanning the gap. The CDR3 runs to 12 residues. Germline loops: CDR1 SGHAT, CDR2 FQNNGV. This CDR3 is CASSFTGEGQYF. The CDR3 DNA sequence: TGTGCCAGCAGCTTCACAGGCGAAGGGCAGTACTTC.

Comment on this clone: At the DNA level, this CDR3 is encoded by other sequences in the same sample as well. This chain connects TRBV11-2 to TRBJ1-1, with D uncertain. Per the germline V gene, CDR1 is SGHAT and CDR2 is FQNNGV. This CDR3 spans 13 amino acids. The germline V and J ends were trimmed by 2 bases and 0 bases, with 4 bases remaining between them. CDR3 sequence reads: CASSLSLNTEAFF. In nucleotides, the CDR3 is TGTGCCAGCAGCTTATCATTGAACACTGAAGCTTTCTTT.

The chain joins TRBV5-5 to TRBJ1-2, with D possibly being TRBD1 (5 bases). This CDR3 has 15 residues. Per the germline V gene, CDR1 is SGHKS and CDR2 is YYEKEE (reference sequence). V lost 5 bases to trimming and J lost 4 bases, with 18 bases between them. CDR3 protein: CASSVRIPGGYGYTF. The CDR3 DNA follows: TGTGCCAGCAGTGTGCGCATACCGGGGGGCTATGGCTACACCTTC.

The CDR3 here is CASSVTSGGAPGGELFF. CDR3 sequence (DNA): TGTGCCAGCAGCGTTACTAGCGGGGGGGCCCCGGGCGGGGAGCTGTTTTTT. The chain joins TRBV5-4 to TRBJ2-2; 13 nucleotides agree with TRBD2. Looked up from germline, CDR1 is SGHNT and CDR2 is YYREEE (reference sequence). This CDR3 contains 17 residues. After removal of 4 bases from V and 7 bases from J, the junction contained 10 bases not matched to a gene. Looking up the rest from reference TRBV5-4 and TRBJ2-2 gives the full variable domain: ETGVTQSPTHLIKTRGQQVTLRCSSQSGHNTVSWYQQALGQGPQFIFQYYREEENGRGNFPPRFSGLQFPNYSSELNVNALELDDSALYLCASSVTSGGAPGGELFFGEGSRLTVL.

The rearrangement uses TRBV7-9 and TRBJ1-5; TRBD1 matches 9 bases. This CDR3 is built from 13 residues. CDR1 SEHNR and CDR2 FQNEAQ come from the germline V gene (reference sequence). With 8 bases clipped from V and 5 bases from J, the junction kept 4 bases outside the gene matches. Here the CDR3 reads CASRGQGDQPQHF. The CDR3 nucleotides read TGTGCCAGCCGGGGACAGGGTGATCAGCCCCAGCATTTT.

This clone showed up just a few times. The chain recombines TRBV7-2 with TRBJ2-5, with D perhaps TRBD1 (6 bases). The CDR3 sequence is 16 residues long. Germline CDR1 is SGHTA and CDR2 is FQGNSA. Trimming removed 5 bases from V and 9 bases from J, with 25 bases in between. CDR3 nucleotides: TGTGCCAGCAGCCCGAGGTGGACAGTTTCCGGGCGCCCCCAGTACTTC. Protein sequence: CASSPRWTVSGRPQYF.

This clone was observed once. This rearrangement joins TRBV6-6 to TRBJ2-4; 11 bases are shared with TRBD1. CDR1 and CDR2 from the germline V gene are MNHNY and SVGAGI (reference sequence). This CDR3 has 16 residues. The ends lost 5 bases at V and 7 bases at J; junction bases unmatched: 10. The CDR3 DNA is TGTGCCAGCAGTAACCCGGGACAGGGGGTTAGGAACATTCAGTACTTC. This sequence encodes CASSNPGQGVRNIQYF.

The CDR3 DNA follows: TGTGCCAGCAGCCAAGAGCGGACAGGGGGGCGGAATGAGCAGTTCTTC. This gives the protein CASSQERTGGRNEQFF. The chain carries TRBV4-2 and TRBJ2-1; 10 bases agree with TRBD1. This CDR3 is built from 16 residues. Germline CDR1 and CDR2: LGHNA and YNFKEQ. J lost 7 bases, V lost 0 bases, and 6 bases had no gene match.

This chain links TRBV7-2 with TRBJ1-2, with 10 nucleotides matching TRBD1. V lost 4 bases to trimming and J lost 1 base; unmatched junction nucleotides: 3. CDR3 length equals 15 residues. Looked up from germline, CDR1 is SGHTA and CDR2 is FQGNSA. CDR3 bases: TGTGCCAGCAGCTGGACAGGGGGGATTAACTATGGCTACACCTTC. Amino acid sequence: CASSWTGGINYGYTF.

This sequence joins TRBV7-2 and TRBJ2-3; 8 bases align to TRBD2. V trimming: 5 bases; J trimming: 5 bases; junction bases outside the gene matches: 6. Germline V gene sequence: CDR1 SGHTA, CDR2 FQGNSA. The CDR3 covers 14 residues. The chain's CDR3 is CASSIGGAQDTQYF. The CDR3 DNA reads TGTGCCAGCAGCATCGGGGGGGCCCAAGATACGCAGTATTTT.

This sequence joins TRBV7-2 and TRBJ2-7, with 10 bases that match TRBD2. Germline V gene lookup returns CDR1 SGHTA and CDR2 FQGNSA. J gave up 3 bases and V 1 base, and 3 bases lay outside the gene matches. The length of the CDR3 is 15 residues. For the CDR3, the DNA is TGTGCCAGCAGCTTAGTTTCTAGCGGGAGCTACGAGCAGTACTTC. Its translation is CASSLVSSGSYEQYF.

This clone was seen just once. As DNA, the CDR3 is TGTGCCAGCAGCTTGGCCCAGCAGCCCCAGCATTTT. Amino acids: CASSLAQQPQHF. This chain uses TRBV5-8 with TRBJ1-5; D gene unclear. Trimming pared 0 bases from V and 7 bases from J, leaving 5 bases between. This CDR3 region has 12 residues. Germline assignment: CDR1 SGHTS and CDR2 YDEGEE.

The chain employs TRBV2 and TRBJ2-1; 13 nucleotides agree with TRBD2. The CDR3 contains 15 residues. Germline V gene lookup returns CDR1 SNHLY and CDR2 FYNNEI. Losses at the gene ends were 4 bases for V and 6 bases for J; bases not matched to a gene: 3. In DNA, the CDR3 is TGTGCCAGCAGTGCGACTAGCGGGGGGTTCAATGAGCAGTTCTTC. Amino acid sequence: CASSATSGGFNEQFF.

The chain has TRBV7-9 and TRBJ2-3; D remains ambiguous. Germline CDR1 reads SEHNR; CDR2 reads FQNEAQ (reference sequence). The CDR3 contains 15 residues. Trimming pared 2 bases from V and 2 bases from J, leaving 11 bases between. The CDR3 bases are TGTGCCAGCAGCTTATGGCTAGATCCCACAGATACGCAGTATTTT. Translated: CASSLWLDPTDTQYF.

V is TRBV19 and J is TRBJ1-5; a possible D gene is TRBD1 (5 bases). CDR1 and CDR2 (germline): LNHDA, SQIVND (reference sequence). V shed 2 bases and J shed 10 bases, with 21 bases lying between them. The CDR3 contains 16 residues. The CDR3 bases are TGTGCCAGTAGTATAAAGTGGTTGGACATCCTCAGCCCCCAGCATTTT. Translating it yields CASSIKWLDILSPQHF. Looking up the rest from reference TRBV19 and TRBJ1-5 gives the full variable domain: DGGITQSPKYLFRKEGQNVTLSCEQNLNHDAMYWYRQDPGQGLRLIYYSQIVNDFQKGDIAEGYSVSREKKESFPLTVTSAQKNPTAFYLCASSIKWLDILSPQHFGDGTRLSIL.